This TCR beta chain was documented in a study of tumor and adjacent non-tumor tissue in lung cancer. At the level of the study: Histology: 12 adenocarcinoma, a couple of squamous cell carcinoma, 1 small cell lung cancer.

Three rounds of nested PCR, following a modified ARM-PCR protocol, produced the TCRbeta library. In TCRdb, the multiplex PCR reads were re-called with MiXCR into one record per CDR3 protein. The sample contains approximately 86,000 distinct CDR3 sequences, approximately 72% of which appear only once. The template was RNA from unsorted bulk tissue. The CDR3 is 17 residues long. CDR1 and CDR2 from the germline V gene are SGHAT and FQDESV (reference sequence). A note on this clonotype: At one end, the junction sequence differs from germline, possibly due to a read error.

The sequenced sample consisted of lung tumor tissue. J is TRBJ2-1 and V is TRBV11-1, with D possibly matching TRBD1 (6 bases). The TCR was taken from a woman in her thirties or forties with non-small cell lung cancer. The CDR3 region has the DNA TGTGCCAGCAGCATAAGAGTCCCGCCGACAGGAGACAATGTGCAGTCCTTC. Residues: CASSIRVPPTGDNVQSF.